This entry lists 8 T cell receptor beta chains sequenced from one sample in a study of shared clonotypes between healthy human individuals. The data were produced by immunoSEQ multiplex PCR, yet TCRdb's version contains in-frame clones alone and is incomplete. In the table there are roughly 700,000 clones, roughly 70% of which are singletons. Sequencing was carried out using memory CD4+ T cells sorted from blood. Subset meaning: CD45RA-negative fraction. The receptors shown here come from a woman aged 25 to 45 in good health.

The chain has TRBV28 and TRBJ1-4; D not resolved. The CDR3 has 12 amino acids. The germline V gene has CDR1 MDHEN and CDR2 SYDVKM. The V end lost 4 bases, the J end lost 5 bases, and 5 bases lay between the germline ends. This chain's CDR3 is CASSWGNEKLFF. The CDR3 DNA sequence: TGTGCCAGCAGTTGGGGAAATGAAAAACTGTTTTTT.

J is TRBJ2-2 and V is TRBV7-6; D call uncertain. The CDR3 spans 13 residues. V was trimmed by 5 bases and J by 4 bases, leaving 8 bases between them. From germline, CDR1 is SGHVS and CDR2 FNYEAQ. CDR3 sequence: CASSPARTGELFF. CDR3 nucleotides: TGTGCCAGCAGCCCAGCACGCACCGGGGAGCTGTTTTTT.

The chain links TRBV5-4 to TRBJ2-7; 7 positions match TRBD2. This CDR3 region has 15 residues. Unmatched junction bases numbered 7, after V lost 0 bases and J lost 4 bases. Germline CDR1 reads SGHNT; CDR2 reads YYREEE (reference sequence). CDR3 protein: CASSLGGGSMYEQYF. CDR3 bases: TGTGCCAGCAGCTTGGGCGGCGGGAGCATGTACGAGCAGTACTTC.

This sequence joins TRBV6-1 and TRBJ2-1; unclear D gene. Trimming left V 3 bases short and J 7 bases short, with 7 bases between. Germline V gives CDR1 MNHNS, CDR2 SASEGT. The CDR3 contains 12 residues. The CDR3 DNA is TGTGCCAGCAGTGACTATCGGAATGAGCAGTTCTTC. Its protein product is CASSDYRNEQFF.

The chain combines TRBV5-1 with TRBJ2-7; 9 bases match TRBD1. CDR1 is SGHRS and CDR2 is YFSETQ in the germline V gene. The CDR3 loop spans 17 amino acids. V lost 1 base, J lost 0 bases, and 8 bases stayed unmatched. The CDR3 is CASSLWGTGMDSYEQYF. In DNA form, the CDR3 reads TGCGCCAGCAGCTTGTGGGGGACAGGGATGGACTCCTACGAGCAGTACTTC.

The chain employs TRBV5-1 and TRBJ1-4, with no clear D. Between the trimmed V and J ends, which lost 4 bases and 4 bases, there was a span of 11 bases. There are 14 residues in the CDR3. Germline V gene data show CDR1 as SGHRS and CDR2 as YFSETQ. This CDR3 is CASSAGLLNEKLFF. The CDR3 coding sequence is TGCGCCAGCAGCGCCGGGCTCCTTAATGAAAAACTGTTTTTT.

This clone was detected ten times or more. The rearrangement uses TRBV7-2 and TRBJ1-4; TRBD1 agrees at 8 bases. Germline-derived CDR1 and CDR2 are SGHTA and FQGNSA. V gave up 2 bases and J gave up 5 bases; unmatched junction bases: 4. The CDR3 is made up of 15 amino acids. CDR3 DNA: TGTGCCAGCAGCTTAAGGACAGGGCGAAATGAAAAACTGTTTTTT. This gives the protein CASSLRTGRNEKLFF.

The rearrangement joins TRBV10-3 to TRBJ1-5, with D unclear. V was shortened by 1 base and J by 3 bases, with 7 bases between the two germline ends. Germline values: CDR1 ENHRY, CDR2 SYGVKD. The CDR3 totals 14 residues. CDR3 sequence: CAISEYSLNQPQHF. The CDR3 DNA reads as TGTGCCATCAGTGAGTACAGCCTCAATCAGCCCCAGCATTTT.